The 5 T cell receptor beta chains reported below all come from one sample, sequenced in a study of OX40 agonist ivuxolimab in advanced cancers. This table comes from immunoSEQ multiplex PCR, and its TCRdb copy is limited to in-frame clones, with some not included. Found here are 60,000 to 70,000 clones, over 70% of them singletons; the top ten hold 4%. The specimen comprised CD4+ or CD8+ T cells sorted from blood, sampled in a trial of the OX40 agonist ivuxolimab. The receptor set was obtained from an adult with an advanced solid tumor such as melanoma, head and neck, liver or kidney cancer.

This clone was found once. This sequence joins TRBV6-6 and TRBJ2-7; TRBD1 matches at 9 bases. The germline CDR1 and CDR2 sequences are MNHNY and SVGAGI (reference sequence). Trimming cost V 4 bases and J 9 bases; bases outside gene matches: 13. This CDR3 comprises 15 residues. The DNA of the CDR3 is TGTGCCAGCAGTTCCTCCGGGACAGGGTTTCGAGGGCAGTACTTC. Protein sequence: CASSSSGTGFRGQYF.

The chain combines TRBV28 with TRBJ1-2; TRBD1 agrees at 8 bases. CDR3 size: 13 residues. Germline CDR1 is MDHEN and CDR2 is SYDVKM. The trim removed 5 bases at V and 3 bases at J, leaving 2 bases unmatched. The chain's CDR3 is CASSQGADYGYTF. In DNA, the CDR3 is TGTGCCAGCAGTCAGGGGGCAGACTATGGCTACACCTTC.

This chain links TRBV11-1 with TRBJ2-5, with 7 positions matching TRBD2. CDR1 is SGHAT, CDR2 FQDESV, per germline (reference sequence). V lost 4 bases and J lost 4; bases outside the gene matches: 12. The CDR3 loop spans 16 amino acids. CDR3 sequence reads: CASSSLGGTARETQYF. CDR3 DNA: TGTGCCAGCAGCTCGCTGGGGGGGACCGCCCGAGAGACCCAGTACTTC.

This clone was seen once. The genes are TRBV5-6 and TRBJ2-2, with D perhaps assigned TRBD1 or TRBD2 (6 bases each). Germline V CDR1 and CDR2: SGHDT, YYEEEE. The CDR3 consists of 16 residues. V gave up 2 bases and J gave up 8 bases, with 19 bases separating them. The CDR3 DNA is TGTGCCAGCAGCTTTGGTAGTTCCGGGGGCGCGGGGGAGCTGTTTTTT. This encodes CASSFGSSGGAGELFF.

This clone was seen once. The gene calls are TRBV19 and TRBJ1-5; a weak D match, TRBD1 (6 bases). V lost 2 bases to trimming and J lost 6 bases, with 23 bases between them. This CDR3 has 18 amino acids. Per germline, CDR1 LNHDA and CDR2 SQIVND (reference sequence). CDR3 DNA: TGTGCCAGTAGTATATTCTTTGGTTCAGGGGAAGGTGGTCAGCCCCAGCATTTT. Amino acids: CASSIFFGSGEGGQPQHF.